Following are 2 T cell receptor beta chains from one sample sequenced in a study of blood T cell repertoires in COVID-19. Repertoires were generated with immunoSEQ multiplex PCR, while TCRdb's copy carries only in-frame clones and drops some. The sample contains 150,000 to 200,000 clones, around 84% of which appear only once. The sequenced sample consisted of peripheral blood. The receptors were gathered from a woman in her sixties or seventies with COVID-19, enrolled during active disease.

The chain links TRBV28 to TRBJ1-1; TRBD1 matches 7 bases. V trimming: 7 bases; J trimming: 7 bases; junction bases outside the gene matches: 18. Germline loops: CDR1 MDHEN, CDR2 SYDVKM. The CDR3 contains 16 residues. The CDR3 nucleotides are TGTGCCAGCACCCTTCACAGGGGCAACTCTCTGGGTGAAGCTTTCTTT. Protein: CASTLHRGNSLGEAFF.

CDR3 sequence: CASSYTRQGANTEAFF. The CDR3 nucleotides are TGTGCCAGCAGTTACACCCGACAGGGGGCTAACACTGAAGCTTTCTTT. The V and J genes are TRBV6-5 and TRBJ1-1, with 10 bases aligning to TRBD1. The V segment lost 2 bases and the J segment 2 bases; nucleotides outside the gene matches: 5. The length of the CDR3 is 16 residues. The germline V gene has CDR1 MNHEY and CDR2 SVGAGI.